These 25 T cell receptor beta chains originate from one sample sequenced in a study of Ad26.COV2.S vaccination and SARS-CoV-2 variants. Treatment described: roughly 19 received Ad26.COV2.S at low or high dose, single or two shots; several received placebo; per-sample allocation not given. Collection of samples fell on day 63 after the first vaccine or placebo injection. Profiling relied on immunoSEQ multiplex PCR, and the TCRdb table lists in-frame clones only, not all of them. Here the sample spans about 370,000 clones, more than 85% being singletons. The sequencing here drew on peripheral blood, taken in a trial of Ad26.COV2.S vaccine versus placebo. Source of these receptors: a person between 18 and 60 years old who received the Ad26.COV2.S COVID-19 vaccine or a placebo.

J is TRBJ2-3 and V is TRBV19; 7 positions agree with TRBD2. Germline V gene data show CDR1 as LNHDA and CDR2 as SQIVND (reference sequence). CDR3 length: 15 residues. V shed 3 bases, J shed 4 bases, and the junction held 7 bases outside the gene matches. The CDR3 here is CASSIGGWGADTQYF. In DNA, the CDR3 is TGTGCCAGTAGTATCGGGGGGTGGGGCGCAGATACGCAGTATTTT.

The genes are TRBV2 and TRBJ1-5, with a tentative D call TRBD1 (5 bases). Trimming removed 2 bases from V and 9 bases from J, with 14 bases in between. Germline lookup yields CDR1 SNHLY and CDR2 FYNNEI. The CDR3 totals 14 residues. CDR3 coding DNA: TGTGCCAGCAGTGAACGGGCAGGGAGTCGGCCCCAGCATTTT. Translated, it gives CASSERAGSRPQHF. The variable domain in full, completed from reference TRBV2 and TRBJ1-5, reads EPEVTQTPSHQVTQMGQEVILRCVPISNHLYFYWYRQILGQKVEFLVSFYNNEISEKSEIFDDQFSVERPDGSNFTLKIRSTKLEDSAMYFCASSERAGSRPQHFGDGTRLSIL.

This clone was seen only once. This chain uses TRBV18 with TRBJ2-5; no clear D gene. Germline assignment: CDR1 KGHSH and CDR2 LQKENI. V dropped 0 bases and J dropped 7 bases, with 12 bases sitting between them. The CDR3 contains 14 residues. DNA of the CDR3: TGTGCCAGCTCACCACCGGAGATCCATGGGACCCAGTACTTC. It translates to CASSPPEIHGTQYF.

This sequence joins TRBV5-5 and TRBJ1-1, with no clear D. The CDR3 is 13 residues long. Germline lookup yields CDR1 SGHKS and CDR2 YYEKEE (reference sequence). Trimming took 2 bases from V and 8 from J, leaving 13 bases between them. In DNA form, the CDR3 reads TGTGCCAGCAGCTTCGACCCACCGTCCGAAGCTTTCTTT. Its translation: CASSFDPPSEAFF.

The CDR3: CASSPGQDTGELFF. The DNA for the CDR3 is TGTGCCAGCTCCCCGGGACAGGACACCGGGGAGCTGTTTTTT. The chain uses TRBV18 and TRBJ2-2; 8 bases match TRBD1. CDR1 and CDR2 (germline): KGHSH, LQKENI. The CDR3 has 14 amino acids. With V trimmed by 6 bases and J by 3 bases, 3 bases remained unmatched.

The V and J genes are TRBV19 and TRBJ1-1; 8 nucleotides align to TRBD1. The CDR3 is made up of 16 amino acids. Germline values: CDR1 LNHDA, CDR2 SQIVND (reference sequence). Germline trimming cut 4 bases from V and 0 bases from J; bases unmatched to any gene: 7. The CDR3: CASSTRGQGLNTEAFF. Written as DNA, the CDR3 is TGTGCCAGTAGTACCCGAGGACAGGGATTGAACACTGAAGCTTTCTTT.

The chain has TRBV6-1 and TRBJ1-5; weak D call: TRBD1 (5 bases). The CDR3 has 15 residues. V lost 1 base and J 6 bases, leaving 13 bases between the germline ends. CDR1 is MNHNS and CDR2 is SASEGT in the germline V gene. CDR3: CASSEESGGTQPQHF. CDR3 coding DNA: TGTGCCAGCAGTGAAGAATCGGGGGGGACTCAGCCCCAGCATTTT.

This chain links TRBV7-9 with TRBJ2-5, with 8 nucleotides matching TRBD1. The CDR3 extends over 15 amino acids. Losses at the gene ends were 5 bases for V and 5 bases for J; bases not matched to a gene: 10. Germline V gives CDR1 SEHNR, CDR2 FQNEAQ (reference sequence). The CDR3 loop is CASSNRQGNKETQYF. CDR3 DNA: TGTGCCAGCAGCAACAGACAGGGGAATAAGGAGACCCAGTACTTC.

The chain recombines TRBV10-3 with TRBJ2-7; TRBD2 aligns across 8 bases. Losses at the gene ends were 4 bases for V and 7 bases for J; bases not matched to a gene: 6. This CDR3 contains 13 residues. Per the germline V gene, CDR1 is ENHRY and CDR2 is SYGVKD. The CDR3 here is CAISVAGGNEQYF. CDR3 DNA sequence: TGTGCCATCAGTGTTGCGGGGGGAAATGAGCAGTACTTC.

The chain employs TRBV27 and TRBJ1-2; D may be TRBD1 (5 bases). Germline CDR1 and CDR2: MNHEY and SMNVEV (reference sequence). The length of the CDR3 is 13 residues. V was clipped by 2 bases and J by 5 bases, with 9 bases between them. CDR3 DNA sequence: TGTGCCAGCAGTTTAAGGGGCGAGTATGGCTACACCTTC. Translated, it gives CASSLRGEYGYTF.

The chain combines TRBV27 with TRBJ2-7; 8 nucleotides align to TRBD1. Trimming removed 4 bases from V and 6 bases from J; junction bases left unmatched: 5. CDR1 and CDR2 (germline): MNHEY, SMNVEV (reference sequence). CDR3 length: 13 amino acids. The CDR3 coding sequence is TGTGCCAGCAGTTCAAGGACAGGGACCGAGCAGTACTTC. Its translation: CASSSRTGTEQYF.

In this sample, this clone turned up once. The CDR3 sequence: CASSYSATGGTDTQYF. Here the CDR3 DNA reads TGTGCCAGCAGTTACTCGGCAACGGGGGGCACAGATACGCAGTATTTT. This chain links TRBV6-5 with TRBJ2-3, with D perhaps matching TRBD2 (6 bases). Germline loops: CDR1 MNHEY, CDR2 SVGAGI. CDR3 length: 16 residues. Trimming pared 0 bases from V and 1 base from J, leaving 11 bases between.

The chain employs TRBV5-1 and TRBJ2-3; 8 nucleotides align to TRBD1. V shed 4 bases, J shed 2 bases, and the junction held 12 bases outside the gene matches. CDR1 is SGHRS and CDR2 is YFSETQ in the germline V gene. The CDR3 is 17 residues long. CDR3 loop: CASSDGQGNTHTDTQYF. The CDR3 DNA is TGCGCCAGCAGCGATGGACAGGGTAACACACACACAGATACGCAGTATTTT.

This rearrangement joins TRBV19 to TRBJ1-2; 10 bases match TRBD1. CDR1 and CDR2 from the germline V gene are LNHDA and SQIVND (reference sequence). Trimming at V came to 8 bases and at J to 6 bases, leaving 6 bases not matched to a gene. This CDR3 is built from 13 residues. CDR3 nucleotides: TGTGCCAGTGGTCGACAGGGGGCGAATGGCTACACCTTC. Translated, it gives CASGRQGANGYTF. Supplemented by reference TRBV19 and TRBJ1-2, the full variable domain reads DGGITQSPKYLFRKEGQNVTLSCEQNLNHDAMYWYRQDPGQGLRLIYYSQIVNDFQKGDIAEGYSVSREKKESFPLTVTSAQKNPTAFYLCASGRQGANGYTFGSGTRLTVV.

CDR3 protein: CASSFGTGANTEAFF. In DNA, the CDR3 is TGTGCCAGCAGCTTTGGGACAGGGGCTAACACTGAAGCTTTCTTT. The chain uses TRBV7-9 and TRBJ1-1, with 10 bases identical to TRBD1. The CDR3 has 15 residues. Germline CDR1 and CDR2: SEHNR and FQNEAQ (reference sequence). Germline trimming cut 3 bases from V and 2 bases from J; bases unmatched to any gene: 3. The full variable domain, rest sourced from reference TRBV7-9 and TRBJ1-1, is DTGVSQNPRHKITKRGQNVTFRCDPISEHNRLYWYRQTLGQGPEFLTYFQNEAQLEKSRLLSDRFSAERPKGSFSTLEIQRTEQGDSAMYLCASSFGTGANTEAFFGQGTRLTVV.

The rearrangement uses TRBV7-6 and TRBJ1-6; D perhaps matches TRBD1 (5 bases). V was cut by 0 bases and J by 6 bases, with 12 bases left in between. The germline V gene has CDR1 SGHVS and CDR2 FNYEAQ. The CDR3 spans 16 residues. The CDR3 loop reads CASSLARGGGNSPLHF. CDR3 nucleotide sequence: TGTGCCAGCAGCTTAGCGCGGGGGGGTGGTAATTCACCCCTCCACTTT.

The V and J genes are TRBV3-1 (or the pseudogene TRBV3-2) and TRBJ2-5; D assignment may be TRBD1 or TRBD2 (5 bases each). The V end lost 1 base, the J end lost 5 bases, and 14 bases lay between the germline ends. The CDR3 has 15 amino acids. The germline gives CDR1 LGHDT, CDR2 YNNKEL (reference sequence). CDR3 residues: CASSQGAGWGETQYF. For the CDR3, the DNA is TGTGCCAGCAGCCAAGGGGCAGGTTGGGGGGAGACCCAGTACTTC.

V and J are TRBV30 and TRBJ1-3; no firm D call. Germline V lookup: CDR1 GTSNPN, CDR2 SVGIG (reference sequence). The CDR3 covers 14 residues. Trimming took off 0 bases at V and 1 base at J, with 7 bases between the two ends. In DNA, the CDR3 is TGTGCCTGGAGTGTATCTGGGTCTGGAAACACCATATATTTT. It is translated as CAWSVSGSGNTIYF.

The gene calls are TRBV6-5 and TRBJ1-2; 9 nucleotides align to TRBD1. J lost 6 bases, V lost 2 bases, and 7 bases had no gene match. CDR1 and CDR2 (germline): MNHEY, SVGAGI. This CDR3 spans 15 amino acids. CDR3 residues: CASSYVQGAVDGYTF. CDR3 DNA sequence: TGTGCCAGCAGTTACGTACAGGGGGCGGTAGATGGCTACACCTTC.

This sequence joins TRBV6-2 or TRBV6-3 and TRBJ1-1; 8 positions agree with TRBD1. The CDR3 is 11 amino acids. Germline CDR1 MNHEY, CDR2 SVGEGT. V lost 4 bases, J lost 9 bases, and 1 base stayed unmatched. The CDR3 coding sequence is TGTGCCAGCAGTTTCAGGGGGCAAGCTTTCTTT. Its translation: CASSFRGQAFF.

The chain has TRBV6-5 and TRBJ1-6, with D maybe TRBD1 (6 bases). CDR1 is MNHEY and CDR2 is SVGAGI in the germline V gene. V was shortened by 6 bases and J by 8 bases, with 17 bases between the two germline ends. The CDR3 is made up of 15 amino acids. The CDR3 sequence is CASRIGGVYHSPLHF. The CDR3 nucleotides read TGTGCCAGCAGGATAGGGGGGGTTTATCATTCACCCCTCCACTTT.

V gene TRBV6-5 combines with J gene TRBJ1-1; no reliable D call. The germline gives CDR1 MNHEY, CDR2 SVGAGI. V was clipped by 4 bases and J by 0 bases, with 6 bases between them. The CDR3 runs 13 residues. The CDR3 coding sequence is TGTGCCAGCAGTTCCACCTTGAACACTGAAGCTTTCTTT. Translation gives CASSSTLNTEAFF.

The gene calls are TRBV4-1 and TRBJ1-5; D not certain. V was cut by 4 bases and J by 0 bases, with 7 bases left in between. This CDR3 is built from 14 residues. Germline V gives CDR1 MGHRA, CDR2 YSYEKL. The CDR3 reads CASSPHISNQPQHF. CDR3 sequence (DNA): TGCGCCAGCAGCCCACACATTAGCAATCAGCCCCAGCATTTT.

This chain joins TRBV21-1 and TRBJ1-1. TRBV21-1 corresponds to a pseudogene. The CDR3 runs to 14 residues. The CDR3 loop is CASGQVEVNTEAFF. CDR3 nucleotide sequence: TGTGCCAGCGGCCAGGTAGAGGTGAACACTGAAGCTTTCTTT.

V and J are TRBV4-3 and TRBJ1-1, with D perhaps matching TRBD1 (6 bases). Germline assignment: CDR1 LGHNA and CDR2 YSLEER. The ends were cut back, 0 bases at V and 6 bases at J, with 14 bases in the middle. The CDR3 totals 15 residues. DNA for the CDR3: TGCGCCAGCAGCCAAGAAACAGGGTTTAACCCTGAAGCTTTCTTT. Translating it yields CASSQETGFNPEAFF.